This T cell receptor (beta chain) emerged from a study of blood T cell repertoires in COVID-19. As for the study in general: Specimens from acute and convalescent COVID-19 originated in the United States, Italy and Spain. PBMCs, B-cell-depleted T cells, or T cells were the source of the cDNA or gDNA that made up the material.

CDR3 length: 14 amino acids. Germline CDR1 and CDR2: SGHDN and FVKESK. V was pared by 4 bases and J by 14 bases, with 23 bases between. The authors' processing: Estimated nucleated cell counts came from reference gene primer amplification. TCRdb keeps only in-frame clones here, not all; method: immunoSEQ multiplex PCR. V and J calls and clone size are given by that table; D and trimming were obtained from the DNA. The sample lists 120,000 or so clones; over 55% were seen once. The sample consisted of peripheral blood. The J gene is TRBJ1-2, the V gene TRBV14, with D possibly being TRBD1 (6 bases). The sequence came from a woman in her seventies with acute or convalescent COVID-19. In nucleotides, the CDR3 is TGTGCCAGCAGCCCCCTGGACAGCCCGCACTTTAGAACCTTC. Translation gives CASSPLDSPHFRTF.